This T cell receptor beta chain is from a study of cytomegalovirus exposure and HLA in healthy donors. The junction had 3 bases not matched to a gene; V was cut back by 5 bases and J by 5 bases. The V gene's germline CDR1 is LNHDA and CDR2 SQIVND (reference sequence). The CDR3 covers 13 residues. Measured with immunoSEQ multiplex PCR; TCRdb has only the in-frame clones, and not every one. The profile shows fewer than 250,000 clones, more than 70% of them singletons. J is TRBJ2-1 and V is TRBV19; 7 bases fit TRBD1. The sequence was collected from a woman aged 18 to 35 in good health and CMV-seronegative. The sequencing input was PBMCs. The CDR3 nucleotides read TGTGCCAGTAGTGTACAGGGGAACAATGAGCAGTTCTTC. It specifies CASSVQGNNEQFF. The entire variable domain, with the rest obtained from reference TRBV19 and TRBJ2-1, is as follows: DGGITQSPKYLFRKEGQNVTLSCEQNLNHDAMYWYRQDPGQGLRLIYYSQIVNDFQKGDIAEGYSVSREKKESFPLTVTSAQKNPTAFYLCASSVQGNNEQFFGPGTRLTVL.